What follows are 29 T cell receptor beta chains derived from one specimen sequenced in a study of preoperative IRX-2 immunotherapy in early breast cancer. Clones were read by immunoSEQ multiplex PCR, and TCRdb kept only the in-frame ones, dropping some. The sample carries around 60,000 clones, roughly 95% recorded once. Treatment indicated: preoperative locoregional IRX-2 cytokine immunotherapy. Collection took place from a patient treated with IRX-2 immunotherapy. The source of these receptors is a human donor with breast cancer.

This rearrangement joins TRBV7-9 to TRBJ2-2; TRBD2 matches at 7 bases. CDR1 and CDR2 (germline): SEHNR, FQNEAQ (reference sequence). The CDR3 is 14 amino acids. V lost 8 bases, J lost 5 bases, and 8 bases stayed unmatched. For the CDR3, the DNA is TGTGCCAGCGCGACGGGAGGAGATACCGGGGAGCTGTTTTTT. It codes for CASATGGDTGELFF.

This sequence joins TRBV6-1 and TRBJ1-5; D not resolved. CDR3 length: 12 residues. The V gene's germline CDR1 is MNHNS and CDR2 SASEGT. The V and J ends lost 7 bases and 11 bases respectively, with 15 bases between them. The DNA of the CDR3 is TGTGCCAGCACTGGACCGCTGTTGGCCCAGCATTTT. Protein product: CASTGPLLAQHF.

V usage is TRBV27 and J usage is TRBJ2-1, with 15 nucleotides matching TRBD2. CDR3 length equals 14 residues. Germline assignment: CDR1 MNHEY and CDR2 SMNVEV (reference sequence). Trimming removed 10 bases from V and 4 bases from J; junction bases left unmatched: 2. The CDR3 spells CAIGTSGGYNEQFF. The CDR3, as DNA: TGTGCCATCGGGACTAGCGGGGGGTACAATGAGCAGTTCTTC.

This sequence joins TRBV7-9 and TRBJ1-1, with D perhaps TRBD1 (6 bases). The CDR3 length is 14 residues. Germline V gene lookup returns CDR1 SEHNR and CDR2 FQNEAQ (reference sequence). The V end was cut by 8 bases, the J end by 3 bases, with 16 bases between. As DNA, the CDR3 is TGTGCCAGCCGAGGGGGAGGGCAGGACACTGAAGCTTTCTTT. Translating gives CASRGGGQDTEAFF. Using reference TRBV7-9 and TRBJ1-1 for the parts outside the CDR3, the full variable domain is DTGVSQNPRHKITKRGQNVTFRCDPISEHNRLYWYRQTLGQGPEFLTYFQNEAQLEKSRLLSDRFSAERPKGSFSTLEIQRTEQGDSAMYLCASRGGGQDTEAFFGQGTRLTVV.

This clone has only one observation. The V call is TRBV4-1, the J call TRBJ1-5; D is unresolved. CDR1 MGHRA and CDR2 YSYEKL come from the germline V gene. Trimming removed 0 bases at V and 2 bases at J, with 8 bases between. The CDR3 loop spans 15 amino acids. For the CDR3, the DNA is TGCGCCAGCAGCCAAGAGCCTGTGGGCAATCAGCCCCAGCATTTT. It yields the protein CASSQEPVGNQPQHF.

This clone has a single count. The rearrangement joins TRBV19 to TRBJ1-2, with a weak D call TRBD1 (5 bases). Trimming took off 3 bases at V and 6 bases at J, with 8 bases between the two ends. Germline assignment: CDR1 LNHDA and CDR2 SQIVND (reference sequence). The CDR3 sequence is 12 residues long. The CDR3 nucleotides are TGTGCCAGTAGTATCAGGGAGAATGGCTACACCTTC. Protein: CASSIRENGYTF.

The chain combines TRBV7-2 with TRBJ2-6; D may be TRBD1 (6 bases). The CDR3 extends over 14 amino acids. CDR1 is SGHTA and CDR2 is FQGNSA in the germline V gene. Trimming removed 6 bases from V and 3 bases from J, with 9 bases in between. For the CDR3, the DNA is TGTGCCAGCAGGATACAGGGTGGGGCCAACGTCCTGACTTTC. Protein product: CASRIQGGANVLTF.

The V and J genes are TRBV27 and TRBJ2-7; D possibly corresponds to TRBD2 (6 bases). CDR3 size: 14 residues. Germline-derived CDR1 and CDR2 are MNHEY and SMNVEV (reference sequence). V was trimmed by 3 bases and J by 0 bases, leaving 9 bases between them. The CDR3 bases are TGTGCCAGCAGTTTCGCGACTAGCTCCTACGAGCAGTACTTC. Amino acids: CASSFATSSYEQYF.

The V gene is TRBV6-5, the J gene TRBJ2-1, with TRBD2 as a possible D gene (6 bases). Germline loops: CDR1 MNHEY, CDR2 SVGAGI. This CDR3 is 16 amino acids long. Trimming left V 4 bases short and J 8 bases short, with 21 bases between. CDR3 nucleotide sequence: TGTGCCAGCAGTTCGGGTACTAGCCCGACTTTCTATGAGCAGTTCTTC. Translating gives CASSSGTSPTFYEQFF.

The chain recombines TRBV29-1 with TRBJ2-5; D uncertain. The CDR3 runs 12 residues. Deletions cut 5 bases from V and 5 bases from J, with 12 bases between. Germline loops: CDR1 SQVTM, CDR2 ANQGSEA. The CDR3 region has the DNA TGCAGCGTTATTTGGGGTAGGGAGACCCAGTACTTC. This sequence encodes CSVIWGRETQYF.

V is TRBV10-3 and J is TRBJ2-7; 10 bases match TRBD1. V shed 6 bases, J shed 0 bases, and the junction held 5 bases outside the gene matches. This CDR3 comprises 15 residues. Looked up from germline, CDR1 is ENHRY and CDR2 is SYGVKD. This chain's CDR3 is CAISGGDRGSYEQYF. Written as DNA, the CDR3 is TGTGCCATCAGCGGGGGGGACAGGGGCTCCTACGAGCAGTACTTC.

This sequence joins TRBV14 and TRBJ1-3; no clear D gene. Trimming left V 4 bases short and J 1 base short, with 8 bases between. CDR1 is SGHDN, CDR2 FVKESK, per germline. This CDR3 is built from 14 residues. The CDR3 nucleotides read TGTGCCAGCAGCCGTGGAGGGTCTGGAAACACCATATATTTT. Residues: CASSRGGSGNTIYF.

The rearrangement uses TRBV19 and TRBJ2-2; 10 bases are a match to TRBD2. The CDR3 contains 15 residues. Germline V CDR1 and CDR2: LNHDA, SQIVND (reference sequence). Trimming took 5 bases from V and 6 from J; bases not matched to a gene: 6. The CDR3 DNA reads as TGTGCCAGTAGTCCTCTAGCGGGAGTTTCCGGGGAGCTGTTTTTT. Amino acids: CASSPLAGVSGELFF.

The chain uses TRBV7-8 and TRBJ2-1; D might be TRBD2 (6 bases). The CDR3 has 17 amino acids. Germline CDR1 reads SGHVS; CDR2 reads FQNEAQ. V was shortened by 6 bases and J by 4 bases, with 22 bases between the two germline ends. The CDR3 DNA reads as TGTGCCAGCAGTAGGATGGTGGGATTAGCGGCTTACAATGAGCAGTTCTTC. Its translation is CASSRMVGLAAYNEQFF.

V gene TRBV4-2 combines with J gene TRBJ1-2; D possibly corresponds to TRBD1 (5 bases). CDR3 length equals 15 residues. CDR1 is LGHNA and CDR2 is YNFKEQ in the germline V gene. V was shortened by 3 bases and J by 7 bases, with 18 bases between the two germline ends. The CDR3 sequence is CASSHPGEGLGGYTF. Here the CDR3 DNA reads TGTGCCAGCAGCCACCCTGGGGAGGGGTTGGGTGGCTACACCTTC.

The chain has TRBV9 and TRBJ2-2, with 10 nucleotides matching TRBD2. The length of the CDR3 is 16 residues. V lost 0 bases, J lost 6 bases, and 5 bases stayed unmatched. CDR1 is SGDLS, CDR2 YYNGEE, per germline. The CDR3 DNA follows: TGTGCCAGCAGCGTAGTGCTAGCGGGAGTAGCCGGGGAGCTGTTTTTT. Translated, it gives CASSVVLAGVAGELFF.

This chain joins TRBV7-9 and TRBJ1-2; D gene ambiguous. The length of the CDR3 is 13 residues. CDR1 is SEHNR, CDR2 FQNEAQ, per germline (reference sequence). Between the trimmed V and J ends, which lost 1 base and 5 bases, there was a span of 8 bases. CDR3 sequence: CASSLGGFYGYTF. The CDR3 region has the DNA TGTGCCAGCAGCTTAGGAGGATTTTATGGCTACACCTTC.

This clone was observed a single time. The J gene is TRBJ2-1, the V gene TRBV7-2, with TRBD2 matching 10 bases. The V gene's germline CDR1 is SGHTA and CDR2 FQGNSA. Trimming at V came to 1 base and at J to 7 bases, leaving 7 bases not matched to a gene. The CDR3 covers 16 residues. The CDR3 DNA reads as TGTGCCAGCAGCTTAGATGGGCTAGCGGGAGTAAATGAGCAGTTCTTC. Amino acids: CASSLDGLAGVNEQFF. The full variable domain, in which reference TRBV7-2 and TRBJ2-1 provide the parts outside the CDR3, is GAGVSQSPSNKVTEKGKDVELRCDPISGHTALYWYRQSLGQGLEFLIYFQGNSAPDKSGLPSDRFSAERTGGSVSTLTIQRTQQEDSAVYLCASSLDGLAGVNEQFFGPGTRLTVL.

This chain connects TRBV11-2 to TRBJ2-5; no clear D. The ends were cut back, 0 bases at V and 5 bases at J, with 7 bases in the middle. The CDR3 totals 13 residues. CDR1 is SGHAT, CDR2 FQNNGV, per germline. Written as DNA, the CDR3 is TGTGCCAGCAGCTTAGATGCCTACGAGACCCAGTACTTC. Its protein is CASSLDAYETQYF.

The chain couples TRBV7-8 to TRBJ2-3; possibly TRBD1 or TRBD2 for D (5 bases each). Deletions cut 10 bases from V and 1 base from J, with 21 bases between. The germline V gene encodes CDR1 SGHVS and CDR2 FQNEAQ. The CDR3 length is 16 residues. This CDR3 is CATRKARGRGTDTQYF. The CDR3 nucleotides read TGTGCCACCCGAAAGGCCCGGGGCCGAGGCACAGATACGCAGTATTTT.

The gene calls are TRBV6-5 and TRBJ2-3; no firm D call. CDR1 MNHEY and CDR2 SVGAGI come from the germline V gene. The CDR3 contains 15 residues. V was trimmed by 5 bases and J by 1 base, leaving 13 bases between them. CDR3: CASSQRTGGTDTQYF. For the CDR3, the DNA is TGTGCCAGCAGTCAAAGGACCGGTGGCACAGATACGCAGTATTTT.

The chain uses TRBV10-3 and TRBJ2-5; tentative D call: TRBD2 (5 bases). The V end was cut by 4 bases, the J end by 7 bases, with 13 bases between. The CDR3 is 13 residues long. Germline loops: CDR1 ENHRY, CDR2 SYGVKD. CDR3 amino acids: CAISGLAQVTQYF. The DNA for the CDR3 is TGTGCCATCAGTGGGCTAGCTCAGGTGACCCAGTACTTC.

This clone was seen a handful of times. The J gene is TRBJ2-7, the V gene TRBV11-2; 10 positions agree with TRBD2. CDR1 and CDR2 (germline): SGHAT, FQNNGV. Unmatched junction bases numbered 2, after V lost 0 bases and J lost 0 bases. The CDR3 consists of 16 residues. CDR3 amino acids: CASSLESSGSSYEQYF. Here the CDR3 DNA reads TGTGCCAGCAGCTTAGAGTCTAGCGGGAGCTCCTACGAGCAGTACTTC. Filled out from reference TRBV11-2 and TRBJ2-7, the complete variable domain reads EAGVAQSPRYKIIEKRQSVAFWCNPISGHATLYWYQQILGQGPKLLIQFQNNGVVDDSQLPKDRFSAERLKGVDSTLKIQPAKLEDSAVYLCASSLESSGSSYEQYFGPGTRLTVT.

V gene TRBV19 combines with J gene TRBJ2-7, with D unresolved. Germline CDR1 reads LNHDA; CDR2 reads SQIVND (reference sequence). The CDR3 extends over 16 amino acids. The V end lost 0 bases, the J end lost 0 bases, and 12 bases lay between the germline ends. The DNA of the CDR3 is TGTGCCAGTAGTATAGATGGCGAGGAGAGCTCCTACGAGCAGTACTTC. Its protein is CASSIDGEESSYEQYF. The complete variable domain, with remaining parts taken from reference TRBV19 and TRBJ2-7, reads DGGITQSPKYLFRKEGQNVTLSCEQNLNHDAMYWYRQDPGQGLRLIYYSQIVNDFQKGDIAEGYSVSREKKESFPLTVTSAQKNPTAFYLCASSIDGEESSYEQYFGPGTRLTVT.

V is TRBV9 and J is TRBJ2-1; 9 bases line up with TRBD2. The CDR3 runs to 14 residues. Looked up from germline, CDR1 is SGDLS and CDR2 is YYNGEE. V lost 3 bases, J lost 9 bases, and 7 bases stayed unmatched. This chain's CDR3 is CASSGLAARPEQFF. CDR3 in DNA: TGTGCCAGCAGCGGACTAGCGGCCCGCCCTGAGCAGTTCTTC.

This chain uses TRBV11-2 with TRBJ2-7; 10 bases fit TRBD1. CDR1 is SGHAT, CDR2 FQNNGV, per germline. The V gene end was trimmed by 4 bases and the J gene end by 4 bases; junction bases not matched to a gene: 7. This CDR3 has 15 amino acids. The CDR3 sequence: CASSYGQGVLYEQYF. The CDR3 DNA sequence: TGTGCCAGCAGCTACGGACAGGGGGTTCTTTACGAGCAGTACTTC.

V is TRBV18 and J is TRBJ2-5; 9 bases line up with TRBD2. The CDR3 length is 17 residues. Looked up from germline, CDR1 is KGHSH and CDR2 is LQKENI. With V trimmed by 1 base and J by 2 bases, 8 bases remained unmatched. CDR3 in DNA: TGTGCCAGCTCACCACAGCAAGTAGCGGGGGATCAAGAGACCCAGTACTTC. This codes for CASSPQQVAGDQETQYF.

This clone was counted once. The chain employs TRBV28 and TRBJ1-3, with D hard to call. V lost 8 bases to trimming and J lost 14 bases, with 19 bases between them. This CDR3 comprises 12 residues. Looked up from germline, CDR1 is MDHEN and CDR2 is SYDVKM. This CDR3 reads CASQIPGSPVYF. The CDR3, as DNA: TGTGCCAGCCAAATCCCCGGGAGCCCTGTATATTTT.

V is TRBV5-1 and J is TRBJ2-4; perhaps TRBD2 as D (6 bases). CDR1 is SGHRS and CDR2 is YFSETQ in the germline V gene. Trimming removed 4 bases from V and 4 bases from J, with 12 bases in between. The CDR3 runs 14 residues. In DNA form, the CDR3 reads TGCGCCAGCAGCCCGCTAAGCGGGAAAAACATTCAGTACTTC. Amino acids: CASSPLSGKNIQYF.